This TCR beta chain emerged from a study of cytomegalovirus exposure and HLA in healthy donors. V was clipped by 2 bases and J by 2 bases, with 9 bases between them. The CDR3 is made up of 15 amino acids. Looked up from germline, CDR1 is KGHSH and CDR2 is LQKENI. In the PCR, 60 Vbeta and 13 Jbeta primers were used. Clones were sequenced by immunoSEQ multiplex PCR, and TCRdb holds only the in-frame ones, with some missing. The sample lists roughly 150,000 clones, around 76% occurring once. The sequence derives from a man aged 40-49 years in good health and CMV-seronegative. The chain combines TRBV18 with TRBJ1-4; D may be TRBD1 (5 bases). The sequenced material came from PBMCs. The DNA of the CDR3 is TGTGCCAGCTCACCAGGATGGGGCACTAATGAAAAACTGTTTTTT. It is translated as CASSPGWGTNEKLFF.